A single T cell receptor (beta chain) is shown here with its context. CDR1 and CDR2 from the germline V gene are MNHEY and SVGEGT. The CDR3 covers 15 residues. V dropped 6 bases and J dropped 5; count of bases not matched to a gene: 10. The data are from a study of glioma-infiltrating T cells. Using RNA template, CDR3s of TCR alpha and beta were amplified with iRepertoire arm-PCR. MiXCR was run by TCRdb on the multiplex PCR reads, yielding one entry per CDR3 protein. The repertoire holds a few hundred thousand distinct CDR3 sequences, about 40% seen once, with 12% in the top ten. The sequenced material came from glioma tissue, nonneoplastic brain tissue, or PBMCs (not recorded which). This rearrangement joins TRBV6-2 or TRBV6-3 to TRBJ2-7; 10 positions match TRBD2. This TCR was recovered from a human donor with low-grade glioma or glioblastoma, undergoing nonglioma brain surgery, or in good health (not recorded which). CDR3 sequence reads: CASRRLAGTSHEQYF. The CDR3 DNA reads TGTGCCAGCAGGCGACTAGCGGGTACCAGCCACGAGCAGTACTTC.